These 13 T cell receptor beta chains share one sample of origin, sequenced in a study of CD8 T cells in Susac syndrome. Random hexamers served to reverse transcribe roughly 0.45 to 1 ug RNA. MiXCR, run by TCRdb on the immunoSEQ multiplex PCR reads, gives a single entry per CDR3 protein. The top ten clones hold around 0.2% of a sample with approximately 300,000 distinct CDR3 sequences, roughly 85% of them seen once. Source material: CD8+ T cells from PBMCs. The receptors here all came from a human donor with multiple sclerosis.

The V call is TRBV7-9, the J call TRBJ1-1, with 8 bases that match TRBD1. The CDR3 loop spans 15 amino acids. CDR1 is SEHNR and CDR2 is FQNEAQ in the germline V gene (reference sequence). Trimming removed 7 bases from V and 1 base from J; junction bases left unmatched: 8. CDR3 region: CASTTGALGNTEAFF. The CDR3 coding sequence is TGTGCCAGCACGACAGGGGCCTTGGGGAACACTGAAGCTTTCTTT.

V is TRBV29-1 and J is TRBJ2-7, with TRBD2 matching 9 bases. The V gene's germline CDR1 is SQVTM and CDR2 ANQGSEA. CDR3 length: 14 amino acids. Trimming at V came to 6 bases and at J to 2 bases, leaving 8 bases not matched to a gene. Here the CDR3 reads CSVYPSGTPYEQYF. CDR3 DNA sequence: TGCAGCGTCTACCCTAGCGGGACCCCCTACGAGCAGTACTTC.

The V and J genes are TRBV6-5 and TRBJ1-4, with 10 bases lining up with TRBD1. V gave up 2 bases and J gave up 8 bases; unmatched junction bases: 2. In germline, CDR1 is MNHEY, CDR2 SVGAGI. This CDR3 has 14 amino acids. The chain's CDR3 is CASSYVTGGEKLFF. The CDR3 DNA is TGTGCCAGCAGTTACGTGACAGGGGGCGAAAAACTGTTTTTT.

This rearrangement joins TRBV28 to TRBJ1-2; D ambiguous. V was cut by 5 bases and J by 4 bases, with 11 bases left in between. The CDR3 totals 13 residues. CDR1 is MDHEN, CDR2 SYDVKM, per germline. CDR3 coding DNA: TGTGCCAGCAGTCCTCAACCGTCCTATGGCTACACCTTC. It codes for CASSPQPSYGYTF.

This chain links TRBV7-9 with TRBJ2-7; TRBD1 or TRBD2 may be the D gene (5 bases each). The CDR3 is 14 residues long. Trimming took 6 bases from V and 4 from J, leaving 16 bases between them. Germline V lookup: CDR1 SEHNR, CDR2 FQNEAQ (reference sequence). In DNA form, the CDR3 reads TGTGCCAGCAGGGATCCCGGGACGGAGTACGAGCAGTACTTC. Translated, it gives CASRDPGTEYEQYF. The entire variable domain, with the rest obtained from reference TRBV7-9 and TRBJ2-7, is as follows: DTGVSQNPRHKITKRGQNVTFRCDPISEHNRLYWYRQTLGQGPEFLTYFQNEAQLEKSRLLSDRFSAERPKGSFSTLEIQRTEQGDSAMYLCASRDPGTEYEQYFGPGTRLTVT.

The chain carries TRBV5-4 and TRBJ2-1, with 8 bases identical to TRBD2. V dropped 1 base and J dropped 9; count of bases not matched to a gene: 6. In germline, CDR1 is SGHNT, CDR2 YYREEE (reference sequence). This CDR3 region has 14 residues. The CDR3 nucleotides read TGTGCCAGCAGCTTGAGGCTAGCGGGTTCTGAGCAGTTCTTC. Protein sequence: CASSLRLAGSEQFF.

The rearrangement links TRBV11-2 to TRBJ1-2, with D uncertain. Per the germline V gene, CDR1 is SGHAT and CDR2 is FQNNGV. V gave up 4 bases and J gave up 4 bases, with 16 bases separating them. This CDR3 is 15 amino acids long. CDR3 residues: CASSSAPSWGYGYTF. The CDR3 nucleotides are TGTGCCAGCAGCTCCGCTCCGTCCTGGGGCTATGGCTACACCTTC.

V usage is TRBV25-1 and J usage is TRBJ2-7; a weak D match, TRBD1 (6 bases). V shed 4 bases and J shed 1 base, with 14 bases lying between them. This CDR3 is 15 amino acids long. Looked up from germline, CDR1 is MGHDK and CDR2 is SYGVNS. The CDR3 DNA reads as TGTGCCAGCAGTGGGGCAGGGGAACTTTCCTACGAGCAGTACTTC. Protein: CASSGAGELSYEQYF.

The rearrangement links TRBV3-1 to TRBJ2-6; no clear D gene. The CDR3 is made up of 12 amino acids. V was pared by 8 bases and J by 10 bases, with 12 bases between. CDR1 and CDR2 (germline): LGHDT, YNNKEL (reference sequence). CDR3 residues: CASLDPTNVLTF. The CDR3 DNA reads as TGTGCCAGCTTGGACCCTACTAACGTCCTGACTTTC. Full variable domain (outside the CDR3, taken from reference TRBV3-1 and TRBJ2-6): DTAVSQTPKYLVTQMGNDKSIKCEQNLGHDTMYWYKQDSKKFLKIMFSYNNKELIINETVPNRFSPKSPDKAHLNLHINSLELGDSAVYFCASLDPTNVLTFGAGSRLTVL.

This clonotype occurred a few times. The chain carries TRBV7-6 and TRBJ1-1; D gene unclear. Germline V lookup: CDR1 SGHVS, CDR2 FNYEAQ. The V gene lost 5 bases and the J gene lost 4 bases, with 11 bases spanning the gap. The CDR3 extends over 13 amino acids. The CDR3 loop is CASSTYKSTEAFF. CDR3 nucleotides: TGTGCCAGCAGCACATACAAAAGCACTGAAGCTTTCTTT.

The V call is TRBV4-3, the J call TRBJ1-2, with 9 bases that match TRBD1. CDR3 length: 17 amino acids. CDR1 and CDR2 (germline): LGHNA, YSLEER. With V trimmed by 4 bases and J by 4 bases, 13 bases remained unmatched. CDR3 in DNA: TGCGCCAGCAGCCCAAAGATAGGACAGGGGTACTTCTATGGCTACACCTTC. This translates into CASSPKIGQGYFYGYTF.

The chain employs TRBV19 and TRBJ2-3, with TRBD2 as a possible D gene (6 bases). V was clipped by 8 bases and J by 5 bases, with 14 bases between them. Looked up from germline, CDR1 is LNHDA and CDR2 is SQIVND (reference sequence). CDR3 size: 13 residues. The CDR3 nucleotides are TGTGCCAGTTGGGGCGGGACCAAAGATACGCAGTATTTT. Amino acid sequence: CASWGGTKDTQYF.

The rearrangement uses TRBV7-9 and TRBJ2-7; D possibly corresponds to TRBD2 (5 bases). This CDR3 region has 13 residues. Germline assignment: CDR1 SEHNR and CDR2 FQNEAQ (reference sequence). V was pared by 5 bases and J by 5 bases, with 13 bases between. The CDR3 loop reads CASSPPSGDEQYF. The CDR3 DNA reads TGTGCCAGCAGCCCCCCGAGCGGCGACGAGCAGTACTTC.